These 6 T cell receptor beta chains were all obtained from the same sample, sequenced in a study of control samples from healthy donors and cancer patients. Generated by immunoSEQ multiplex PCR, the TCRdb table keeps only in-frame clones and is missing some. Of just under 75,000 clones in the sample, roughly 87% were seen once. Sample: blood. These receptors all stem from a woman aged 45 to 65 in good health.

The chain uses TRBV12-2 and TRBJ2-1. TRBV12-2 is shown as a pseudogene. This CDR3 has 16 residues. In DNA, the CDR3 is TGTGCAAGTCGCCTTGAGGTCGGGCCTATTTACAATGAGCAGTTCTTC. Residues: CASRLEVGPIYNEQFF.

V and J are TRBV5-6 and TRBJ2-7; no clear D gene. The CDR3 runs to 13 residues. Germline V gene data show CDR1 as SGHDT and CDR2 as YYEEEE. V was cut by 1 base and J by 3 bases, with 8 bases left in between. CDR3 in DNA: TGTGCCAGCAGCTTGACCAGGAGCTACGAGCAGTACTTC. This sequence encodes CASSLTRSYEQYF.

This clone was seen a single time. The chain carries TRBV18 and TRBJ1-1; D is ambiguous. The CDR3 is 14 residues long. The V end lost 0 bases, the J end lost 8 bases, and 13 bases lay between the germline ends. Per the germline V gene, CDR1 is KGHSH and CDR2 is LQKENI. The CDR3 loop reads CASSPPIRAREAFF. The CDR3 DNA reads as TGTGCCAGCTCACCACCGATCCGGGCCCGCGAAGCTTTCTTT.

This chain links TRBV5-4 with TRBJ1-3; TRBD1 agrees at 8 bases. CDR1 and CDR2 (germline): SGHNT, YYREEE (reference sequence). J was trimmed by 4 bases and V by 1 base; bases with no gene match: 4. The CDR3 is 15 amino acids. The CDR3 is CASSLQGATGNTIYF. CDR3 bases: TGTGCCAGCAGCTTGCAGGGGGCAACAGGAAACACCATATATTTT. The full variable domain, with the rest looked up from reference TRBV5-4 and TRBJ1-3, is ETGVTQSPTHLIKTRGQQVTLRCSSQSGHNTVSWYQQALGQGPQFIFQYYREEENGRGNFPPRFSGLQFPNYSSELNVNALELDDSALYLCASSLQGATGNTIYFGEGSWLTVV.

The chain links TRBV28 to TRBJ1-4; TRBD1 matches at 8 bases. This CDR3 spans 14 amino acids. V was pared by 6 bases and J by 6 bases, with 6 bases of the junction left unmatched. CDR1 MDHEN and CDR2 SYDVKM come from the germline V gene. In DNA, the CDR3 is TGTGCCAGCAGGCCGGGACAGGCCGATGAAAAACTGTTTTTT. Its translation: CASRPGQADEKLFF.

This chain joins TRBV11-2 and TRBJ2-7; D is ambiguous. The length of the CDR3 is 14 residues. Trimming removed 1 base at V and 3 bases at J, with 10 bases between. Germline assignment: CDR1 SGHAT and CDR2 FQNNGV. CDR3 bases: TGTGCCAGCAGCTTAGGCACGGCGGACTACGAGCAGTACTTC. Residues: CASSLGTADYEQYF. Full variable domain (missing parts from reference TRBV11-2 and TRBJ2-7): EAGVAQSPRYKIIEKRQSVAFWCNPISGHATLYWYQQILGQGPKLLIQFQNNGVVDDSQLPKDRFSAERLKGVDSTLKIQPAKLEDSAVYLCASSLGTADYEQYFGPGTRLTVT.